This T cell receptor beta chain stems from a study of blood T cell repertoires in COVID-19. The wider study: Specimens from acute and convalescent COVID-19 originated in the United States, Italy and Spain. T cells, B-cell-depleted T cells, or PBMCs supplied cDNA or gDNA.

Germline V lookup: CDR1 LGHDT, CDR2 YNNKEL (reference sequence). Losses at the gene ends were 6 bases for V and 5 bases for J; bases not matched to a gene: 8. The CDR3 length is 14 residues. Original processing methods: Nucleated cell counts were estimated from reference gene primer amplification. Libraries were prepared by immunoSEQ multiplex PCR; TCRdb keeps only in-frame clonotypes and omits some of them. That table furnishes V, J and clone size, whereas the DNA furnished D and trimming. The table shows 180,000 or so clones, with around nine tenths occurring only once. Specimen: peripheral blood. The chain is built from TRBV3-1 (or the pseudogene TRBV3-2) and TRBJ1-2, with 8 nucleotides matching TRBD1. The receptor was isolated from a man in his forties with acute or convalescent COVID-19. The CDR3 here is CASSLGQGGYGYTF. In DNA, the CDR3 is TGTGCCAGCAGTCTAGGACAGGGAGGGTATGGCTACACCTTC.